This entry lists 10 T cell receptor beta chains sequenced from one sample in a study of blood T cell repertoires in COVID-19. Generated by immunoSEQ multiplex PCR, the TCRdb table keeps only in-frame clones and is missing some. The table lists more than 150,000 clones, 60% to 80% of them singletons. The specimen sequenced was PBMCs or T cells enriched from blood (not recorded which). These receptors were collected from a man in his fifties or sixties who had been exposed to COVID-19.

The V call is TRBV2, the J call TRBJ1-4; D is ambiguous. This CDR3 is 14 amino acids long. V was shortened by 8 bases and J by 4 bases, with 14 bases between the two germline ends. Germline V gives CDR1 SNHLY, CDR2 FYNNEI. The CDR3 region has the DNA TGTGCCAGCGGGGAACGAGGGCTTAATGAAAAACTGTTTTTT. Amino acids: CASGERGLNEKLFF.

This chain joins TRBV12-5 and TRBJ1-1; D gene uncertain. V was cut by 1 base and J by 4 bases, with 7 bases left in between. The CDR3 totals 13 residues. The germline V gene has CDR1 LGHNT and CDR2 FRNRAP. The CDR3 nucleotides read TGTGCTAGTGGTTTGGCCGCGGCCACTGAAGCTTTCTTT. Translating gives CASGLAAATEAFF.

The V gene is TRBV7-3, the J gene TRBJ2-3, with TRBD2 matching over 8 bases. J was trimmed by 0 bases and V by 2 bases; bases with no gene match: 7. The CDR3 loop spans 17 amino acids. Germline CDR1 reads SGHTA; CDR2 reads FQGTGA. The CDR3 DNA is TGTGCCAGCAGCTTACGGGCTAGCGGGCATAGCACAGATACGCAGTATTTT. Translation gives CASSLRASGHSTDTQYF.

V is TRBV6-4 and J is TRBJ1-5; 12 positions match TRBD1. This CDR3 contains 17 residues. V lost 2 bases and J lost 6; bases outside the gene matches: 8. In germline, CDR1 is MRHNA, CDR2 SNTAGT. The CDR3 DNA reads TGTGCCAGCAGTGACCGTCGGGGACAGGGGGCCGGTCAGCCCCAGCATTTT. It specifies CASSDRRGQGAGQPQHF.

The chain couples TRBV27 to TRBJ1-1; D is perhaps TRBD1 (5 bases). CDR1 is MNHEY, CDR2 SMNVEV, per germline (reference sequence). Deletions cut 7 bases from V and 0 bases from J, with 15 bases between. This CDR3 has 15 residues. The CDR3 region is CASTRLDMVNTEAFF. The CDR3, as DNA: TGTGCCAGCACCCGGTTGGACATGGTGAACACTGAAGCTTTCTTT.

The chain uses TRBV7-9 and TRBJ2-7; 7 nucleotides align to TRBD1. V gave up 8 bases and J gave up 1 base; unmatched junction bases: 5. CDR1 and CDR2 from the germline V gene are SEHNR and FQNEAQ (reference sequence). This CDR3 region has 13 residues. The CDR3 DNA reads TGTGCCAGCGGGGACAGAAAATCCTACGAGCAGTACTTC. This encodes CASGDRKSYEQYF.

V usage is TRBV9 and J usage is TRBJ2-1, with 14 bases lining up with TRBD2. This CDR3 is 16 amino acids long. In germline, CDR1 is SGDLS, CDR2 YYNGEE. Germline trimming cut 4 bases from V and 7 bases from J; bases unmatched to any gene: 7. The DNA of the CDR3 is TGTGCCAGCAGCACCAGACTAGCGGGAGGGCCAAATGAGCAGTTCTTC. Translation gives CASSTRLAGGPNEQFF. The variable domain in full, with the rest retrieved from reference TRBV9 and TRBJ2-1, is DSGVTQTPKHLITATGQRVTLRCSPRSGDLSVYWYQQSLDQGLQFLIQYYNGEERAKGNILERFSAQQFPDLHSELNLSSLELGDSALYFCASSTRLAGGPNEQFFGPGTRLTVL.

V and J are TRBV3-1 (or the pseudogene TRBV3-2) and TRBJ2-1, with D perhaps TRBD2 (5 bases). Germline V lookup: CDR1 LGHDT, CDR2 YNNKEL (reference sequence). Between the trimmed V and J ends, which lost 0 bases and 3 bases, there was a span of 6 bases. The CDR3 has 14 amino acids. CDR3 amino acids: CASSQDSGYNEQFF. CDR3 bases: TGTGCCAGCAGCCAAGACAGCGGCTACAATGAGCAGTTCTTC.

This chain uses TRBV28 with TRBJ2-7; 9 nucleotides line up with TRBD1. V lost 4 bases and J lost 5; bases outside the gene matches: 6. This CDR3 is 14 amino acids long. The V gene's germline CDR1 is MDHEN and CDR2 SYDVKM. The CDR3 nucleotides are TGTGCCAGCAGTTGGACAGGGGCTAGGGACGAGCAGTACTTC. It specifies CASSWTGARDEQYF.

The CDR3 DNA is TGTGCCACCAGCCCAAGGACAGGGACCTCCTATGGCTACACCTTC. Its protein product is CATSPRTGTSYGYTF. The chain uses TRBV15 and TRBJ1-2, with TRBD1 matching 8 bases. The CDR3 is made up of 15 amino acids. V lost 5 bases and J lost 4; bases outside the gene matches: 9. Germline assignment: CDR1 LNHNV and CDR2 YYDKDF (reference sequence).